The 22 T cell receptor beta chains below all came from one sample that was sequenced in a study of tumor T cells in aggressive B-cell lymphoma. Produced via immunoSEQ multiplex PCR; TCRdb's table is partial and in-frame only. The table includes a few thousand clones, around 94% detected once. The material sequenced was tumor tissue. All receptors come from an adult with diffuse large B cell lymphoma.

The J gene is TRBJ1-1, the V gene TRBV11-2; 8 nucleotides match TRBD1. Looked up from germline, CDR1 is SGHAT and CDR2 is FQNNGV. CDR3 length: 14 amino acids. Trimming took 5 bases from V and 1 from J; bases not matched to a gene: 3. The CDR3 loop is CASSPGTGNTEAFF. The CDR3 coding sequence is TGTGCCAGCAGCCCCGGGACAGGGAACACTGAAGCTTTCTTT.

V and J are TRBV6-5 and TRBJ2-7, with D possibly matching TRBD1 (5 bases). Germline values: CDR1 MNHEY, CDR2 SVGAGI. The CDR3 loop spans 13 amino acids. V was pared by 10 bases and J by 1 base, with 14 bases between. The CDR3 spells CATRKGSSYEQYF. The CDR3 DNA reads as TGTGCCACCAGAAAGGGGTCGTCCTACGAGCAGTACTTC.

V gene TRBV6-5 combines with J gene TRBJ1-1; TRBD1 aligns across 9 bases. The germline V gene has CDR1 MNHEY and CDR2 SVGAGI. Trimming took 2 bases from V and 3 from J; bases not matched to a gene: 4. The CDR3 is 15 amino acids. The chain's CDR3 is CASSYAGTGHTEAFF. DNA of the CDR3: TGTGCCAGCAGTTACGCCGGGACAGGGCACACTGAAGCTTTCTTT.

The chain joins TRBV18 to TRBJ2-7, with TRBD1 matching over 8 bases. The CDR3 runs 17 residues. Germline-derived CDR1 and CDR2 are KGHSH and LQKENI. V lost 2 bases to trimming and J lost 0 bases; unmatched junction nucleotides: 9. CDR3 in DNA: TGTGCCAGCTCACCAAAAACGGATACAGGGGGCTCCTACGAGCAGTACTTC. It codes for CASSPKTDTGGSYEQYF.

The chain couples TRBV30 to TRBJ1-5; TRBD1 might be the D (5 bases). The V gene lost 4 bases and the J gene lost 7 bases, with 17 bases spanning the gap. Germline loops: CDR1 GTSNPN, CDR2 SVGIG (reference sequence). This CDR3 has 14 amino acids. CDR3 nucleotide sequence: TGTGCCTGGAATAATCGTCGGGGGAACCAGCCCCAGCATTTT. Amino acids: CAWNNRRGNQPQHF.

The J gene is TRBJ2-1, the V gene TRBV30; D uncertain. The CDR3 has 11 amino acids. Germline V gene lookup returns CDR1 GTSNPN and CDR2 SVGIG (reference sequence). With 1 base removed from V and 9 bases from J, the gap between germline ends came to 7 bases. The CDR3 coding sequence is TGTGCCTGGAGTGATGCCGGTGAGCAGTTCTTC. Translating it yields CAWSDAGEQFF.

The chain is built from TRBV11-1 and TRBJ2-1; tentative D call: TRBD1 (5 bases). The CDR3 consists of 14 residues. Trimming cost V 5 bases and J 6 bases, with 14 bases left between them. The germline V gene encodes CDR1 SGHAT and CDR2 FQDESV (reference sequence). DNA for the CDR3: TGTGCCAGCAGCCAGATCAGGGTTAGCAATGAGCAGTTCTTC. Encoded protein: CASSQIRVSNEQFF.

The chain combines TRBV27 with TRBJ1-2; D is possibly TRBD1 (5 bases). CDR3 size: 13 residues. Germline lookup yields CDR1 MNHEY and CDR2 SMNVEV (reference sequence). V lost 4 bases, J lost 1 base, and 7 bases lay in between. CDR3 in DNA: TGTGCCAGCAGTTCGACAGTTAACTATGGCTACACCTTC. As protein: CASSSTVNYGYTF.

The chain combines TRBV28 with TRBJ2-2; 9 bases map to TRBD2. The germline V gene encodes CDR1 MDHEN and CDR2 SYDVKM. J gave up 4 bases and V 5 bases, and 11 bases lay outside the gene matches. This CDR3 is 17 amino acids long. For the CDR3, the DNA is TGTGCCAGCAGTATAAACATAGCGGGAGCTGTCACCGGGGAGCTGTTTTTT. Translation: CASSINIAGAVTGELFF.

The genes are TRBV4-2 and TRBJ2-7; no definite D call. V dropped 0 bases and J dropped 0 bases, with 12 bases sitting between them. Germline V gene sequence: CDR1 LGHNA, CDR2 YNFKEQ. The CDR3 is 16 amino acids. In nucleotides, the CDR3 is TGTGCCAGCAGCCAAGATTCCGAGATAACCTCCTACGAGCAGTACTTC. Its protein is CASSQDSEITSYEQYF.

Remarks on this clone: One end of the junction varies from germline; a read error may be responsible. This sequence joins TRBV7-9 and TRBJ1-6; 7 bases are a match to TRBD1. Per germline, CDR1 SEHNR and CDR2 FQNEAQ (reference sequence). This CDR3 comprises 15 residues. CDR3 in amino acids: CASSLPQGYNSSLHF. In DNA, the CDR3 is TGTGCCAGCAGCCTCCCACAGGGGTATAATTCATCCCTCCACTTT.

The CDR3, as DNA: TGTGCCAGTAGCCTGGTACGAGCGGGGGCCATGGATACGCAGTATTTT. This encodes CASSLVRAGAMDTQYF. The V and J genes are TRBV19 and TRBJ2-3; 8 bases are a match to TRBD2. The CDR3 is made up of 16 amino acids. The germline gives CDR1 LNHDA, CDR2 SQIVND (reference sequence). V trimming: 6 bases; J trimming: 6 bases; junction bases outside the gene matches: 14. The full variable domain, its missing parts supplied by reference TRBV19 and TRBJ2-3, is DGGITQSPKYLFRKEGQNVTLSCEQNLNHDAMYWYRQDPGQGLRLIYYSQIVNDFQKGDIAEGYSVSREKKESFPLTVTSAQKNPTAFYLCASSLVRAGAMDTQYFGPGTRLTVL.

This chain links TRBV30 with TRBJ1-1; TRBD1 might be the D (6 bases). V was clipped by 2 bases and J by 1 base, with 11 bases between them. This CDR3 has 14 amino acids. Germline V gene data show CDR1 as GTSNPN and CDR2 as SVGIG (reference sequence). The CDR3 region is CAWSPGQTNTEAFF. The DNA of the CDR3 is TGTGCCTGGAGTCCGGGACAAACGAACACTGAAGCTTTCTTT.

This rearrangement joins TRBV18 to TRBJ1-5; 8 nucleotides align to TRBD1. This CDR3 has 14 amino acids. Germline values: CDR1 KGHSH, CDR2 LQKENI. J lost 3 bases, V lost 4 bases, and 2 bases had no gene match. The CDR3 DNA is TGTGCCAGCTCACTGACAGGGGCCAATCAGCCCCAGCATTTT. Translated: CASSLTGANQPQHF.

The chain recombines TRBV5-1 with TRBJ1-4; weak D call: TRBD1 (6 bases). Germline loops: CDR1 SGHRS, CDR2 YFSETQ. The CDR3 totals 14 residues. Trimming cost V 5 bases and J 4 bases, with 12 bases left between them. CDR3 bases: TGCGCCAGCAGTCGACAGGACCTTAATGAAAAACTGTTTTTT. Its translation is CASSRQDLNEKLFF.

This clone has only a few counts. This rearrangement joins TRBV9 to TRBJ2-2; D is possibly TRBD1 (6 bases). In germline, CDR1 is SGDLS, CDR2 YYNGEE. The CDR3 has 16 amino acids. With 0 bases removed from V and 5 bases from J, the gap between germline ends came to 14 bases. The CDR3 sequence is CASSVGGQGSTGELFF. DNA of the CDR3: TGTGCCAGCAGCGTAGGTGGCCAGGGGAGTACCGGGGAGCTGTTTTTT.

The chain is built from TRBV11-2 and TRBJ2-1; 13 nucleotides line up with TRBD2. Germline assignment: CDR1 SGHAT and CDR2 FQNNGV. CDR3 length: 14 amino acids. V lost 1 base, J lost 12 bases, and 3 bases stayed unmatched. CDR3 in amino acids: CASSLVLAGGLQFF. DNA of the CDR3: TGTGCCAGCAGCTTAGTACTAGCGGGAGGGTTGCAGTTCTTC.

The J gene is TRBJ2-1, the V gene TRBV6-6; no firm D call. Germline assignment: CDR1 MNHNY and CDR2 SVGAGI (reference sequence). Trimming shortened V by 2 bases and J by 2 bases, and 10 bases separated the two germline ends. This CDR3 region has 15 residues. CDR3 in DNA: TGTGCCAGCAGTTACGGGCGTGGTACCTACAATGAGCAGTTCTTC. Residues: CASSYGRGTYNEQFF.

This chain connects TRBV28 to TRBJ2-7, with 8 bases aligning to TRBD2. Germline values: CDR1 MDHEN, CDR2 SYDVKM. CDR3 length: 15 residues. V gave up 6 bases and J gave up 2 bases; unmatched junction bases: 9. CDR3 residues: CASSSGVAGPYEQYF. In nucleotides, the CDR3 is TGTGCCAGCAGCTCAGGGGTAGCGGGGCCCTACGAGCAGTACTTC.

The chain is built from TRBV27 and TRBJ2-7; the match to TRBD1 covers 9 bases. CDR3 length: 14 amino acids. The V gene's germline CDR1 is MNHEY and CDR2 SMNVEV (reference sequence). Trimming took 6 bases from V and 5 from J; bases not matched to a gene: 8. CDR3 loop: CASSRVDRGDEQYF. CDR3 coding DNA: TGTGCCAGCAGCCGCGTGGACAGGGGCGACGAGCAGTACTTC.

The chain is built from TRBV7-3 and TRBJ2-2; 12 positions agree with TRBD2. The trim removed 5 bases at V and 3 bases at J, leaving 13 bases unmatched. The germline CDR1 and CDR2 sequences are SGHTA and FQGTGA. The CDR3 is made up of 19 amino acids. The CDR3 here is CASSPPPGLAGLDTGELFF. Here the CDR3 DNA reads TGTGCCAGCAGCCCTCCCCCGGGACTAGCGGGTCTTGACACCGGGGAGCTGTTTTTT.

This sequence joins TRBV15 and TRBJ2-7, with D possibly matching TRBD1 (8 bases). Germline assignment: CDR1 LNHNV and CDR2 YYDKDF (reference sequence). The V gene lost 6 bases and the J gene lost 0 bases, with 18 bases spanning the gap. There are 16 residues in the CDR3. The CDR3 DNA reads TGTGCCACCAGTACCGCGGGGGACAGGTACTCCTACGAGCAGTACTTC. Its translation is CATSTAGDRYSYEQYF.